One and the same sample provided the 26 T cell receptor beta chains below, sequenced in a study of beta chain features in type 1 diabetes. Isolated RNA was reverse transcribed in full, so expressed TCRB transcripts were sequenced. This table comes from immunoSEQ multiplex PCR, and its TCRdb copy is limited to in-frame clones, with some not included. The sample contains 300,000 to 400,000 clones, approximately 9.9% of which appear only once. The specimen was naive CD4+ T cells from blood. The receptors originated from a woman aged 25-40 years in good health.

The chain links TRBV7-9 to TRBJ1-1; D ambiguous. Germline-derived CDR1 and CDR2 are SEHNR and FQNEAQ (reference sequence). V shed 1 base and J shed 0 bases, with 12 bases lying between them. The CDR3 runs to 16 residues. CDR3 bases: TGTGCCAGCAGCTTAGGCGCAGGCCGACTGAACACTGAAGCTTTCTTT. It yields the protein CASSLGAGRLNTEAFF.

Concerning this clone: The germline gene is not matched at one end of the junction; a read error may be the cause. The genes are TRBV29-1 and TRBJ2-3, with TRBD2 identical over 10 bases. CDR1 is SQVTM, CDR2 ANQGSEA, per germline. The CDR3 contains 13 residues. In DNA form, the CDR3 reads TGCAGCGTTGCTAGCGGGAGCACAAATACGCAGTATTTT. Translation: CSVASGSTNTQYF.

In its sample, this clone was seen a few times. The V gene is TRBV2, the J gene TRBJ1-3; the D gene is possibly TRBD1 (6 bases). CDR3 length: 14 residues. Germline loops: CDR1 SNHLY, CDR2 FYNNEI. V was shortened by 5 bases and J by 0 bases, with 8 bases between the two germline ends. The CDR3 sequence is CASSLDSSGNTIYF. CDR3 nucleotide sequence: TGTGCCAGCAGTTTGGACAGCTCTGGAAACACCATATATTTT.

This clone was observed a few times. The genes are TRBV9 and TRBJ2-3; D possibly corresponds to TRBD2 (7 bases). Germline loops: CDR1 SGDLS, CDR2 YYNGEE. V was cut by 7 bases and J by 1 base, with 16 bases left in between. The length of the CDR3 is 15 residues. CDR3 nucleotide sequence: TGTGCCAGCGGGGGGGGCTCCGTCGGCACAGATACGCAGTATTTT. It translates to CASGGGSVGTDTQYF.

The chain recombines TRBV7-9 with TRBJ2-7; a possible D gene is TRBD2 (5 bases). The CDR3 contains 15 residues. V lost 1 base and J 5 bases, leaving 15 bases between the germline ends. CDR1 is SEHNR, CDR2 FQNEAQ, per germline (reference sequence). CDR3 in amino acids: CASSLGQTMRDEQYF. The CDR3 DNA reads TGTGCCAGCAGCTTAGGTCAGACGATGAGGGACGAGCAGTACTTC.

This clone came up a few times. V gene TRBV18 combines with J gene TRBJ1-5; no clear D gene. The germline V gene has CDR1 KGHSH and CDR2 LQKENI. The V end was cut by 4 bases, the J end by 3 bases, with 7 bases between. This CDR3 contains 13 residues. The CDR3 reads CASSHRDNQPQHF. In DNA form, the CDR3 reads TGTGCCAGCTCACACAGAGACAATCAGCCCCAGCATTTT.

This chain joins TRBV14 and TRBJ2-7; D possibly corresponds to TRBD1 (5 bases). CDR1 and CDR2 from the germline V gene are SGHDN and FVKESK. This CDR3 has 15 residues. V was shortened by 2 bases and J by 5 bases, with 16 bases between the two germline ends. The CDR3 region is CASSQYAQGLNEQYF. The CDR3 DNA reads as TGTGCCAGCAGCCAATATGCGCAGGGTCTAAACGAGCAGTACTTC.

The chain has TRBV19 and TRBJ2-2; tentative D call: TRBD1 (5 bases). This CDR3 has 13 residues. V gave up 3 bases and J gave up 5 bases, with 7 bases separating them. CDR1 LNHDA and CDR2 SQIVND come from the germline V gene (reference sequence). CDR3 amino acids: CASSIRQTGELFF. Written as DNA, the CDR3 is TGTGCCAGTAGTATCCGACAGACCGGGGAGCTGTTTTTT.

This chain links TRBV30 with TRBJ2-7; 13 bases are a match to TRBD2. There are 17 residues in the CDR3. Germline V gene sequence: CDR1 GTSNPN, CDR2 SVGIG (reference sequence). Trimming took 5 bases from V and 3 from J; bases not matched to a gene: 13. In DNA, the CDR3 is TGTGCCTGGGGGACTAGCGGGGTCATCGGTGCTGGCTACGAGCAGTACTTC. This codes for CAWGTSGVIGAGYEQYF. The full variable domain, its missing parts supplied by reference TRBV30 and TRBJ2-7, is SQTIHQWPATLVQPVGSPLSLECTVEGTSNPNLYWYRQAAGRGLQLLFYSVGIGQISSEVPQNLSASRPQDRQFILSSKKLLLSDSGFYLCAWGTSGVIGAGYEQYFGPGTRLTVT.

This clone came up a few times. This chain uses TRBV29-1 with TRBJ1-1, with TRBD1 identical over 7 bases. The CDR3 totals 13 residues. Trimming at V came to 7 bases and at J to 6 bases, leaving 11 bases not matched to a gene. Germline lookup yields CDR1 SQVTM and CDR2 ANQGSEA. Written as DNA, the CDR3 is TGCAGCGCCCAACAGGGGAGGACCGCTGAAGCTTTCTTT. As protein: CSAQQGRTAEAFF.

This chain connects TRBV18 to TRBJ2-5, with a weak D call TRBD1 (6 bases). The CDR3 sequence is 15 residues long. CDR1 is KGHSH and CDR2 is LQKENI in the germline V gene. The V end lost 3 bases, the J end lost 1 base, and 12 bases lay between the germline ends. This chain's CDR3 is CASSPSTGSQETQYF. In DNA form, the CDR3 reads TGTGCCAGCTCACCCTCGACAGGCAGCCAAGAGACCCAGTACTTC.

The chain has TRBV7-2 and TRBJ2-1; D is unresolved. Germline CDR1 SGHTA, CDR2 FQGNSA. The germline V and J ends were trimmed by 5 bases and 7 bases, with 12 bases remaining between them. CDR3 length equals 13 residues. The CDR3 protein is CASSRWADNEQFF. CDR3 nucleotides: TGTGCCAGCAGCAGATGGGCAGATAATGAGCAGTTCTTC.

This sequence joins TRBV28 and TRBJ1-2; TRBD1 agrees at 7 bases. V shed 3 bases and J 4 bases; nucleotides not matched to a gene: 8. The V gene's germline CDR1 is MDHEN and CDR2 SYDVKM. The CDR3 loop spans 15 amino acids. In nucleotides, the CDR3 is TGTGCCAGCAGTTTGTCTTGGGACAGAGCCTATGGCTACACCTTC. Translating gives CASSLSWDRAYGYTF.

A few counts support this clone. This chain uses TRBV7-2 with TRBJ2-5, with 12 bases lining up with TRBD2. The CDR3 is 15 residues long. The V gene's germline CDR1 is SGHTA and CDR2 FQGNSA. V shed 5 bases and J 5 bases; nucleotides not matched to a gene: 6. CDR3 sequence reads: CASSPGLAGRETQYF. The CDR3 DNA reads TGTGCCAGCAGCCCTGGACTAGCGGGAAGGGAGACCCAGTACTTC.

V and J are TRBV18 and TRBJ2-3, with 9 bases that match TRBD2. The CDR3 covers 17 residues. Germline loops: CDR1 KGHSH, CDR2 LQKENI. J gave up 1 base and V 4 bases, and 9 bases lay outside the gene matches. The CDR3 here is CASSQPGLAGGTDTQYF. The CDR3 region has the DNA TGTGCCAGCTCACAACCGGGACTAGCAGGCGGCACAGATACGCAGTATTTT.

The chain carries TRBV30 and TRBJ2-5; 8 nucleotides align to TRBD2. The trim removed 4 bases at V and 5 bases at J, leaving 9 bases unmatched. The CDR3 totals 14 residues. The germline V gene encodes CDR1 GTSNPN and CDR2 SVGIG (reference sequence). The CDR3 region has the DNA TGTGCCTGGAAAGCGGGAGTTGAGATGGAGACCCAGTACTTC. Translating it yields CAWKAGVEMETQYF.

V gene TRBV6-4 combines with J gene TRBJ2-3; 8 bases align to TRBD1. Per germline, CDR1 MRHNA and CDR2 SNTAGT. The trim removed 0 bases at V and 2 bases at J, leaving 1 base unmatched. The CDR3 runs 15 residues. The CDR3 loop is CASSDSGQVTDTQYF. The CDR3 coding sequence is TGTGCCAGCAGTGACTCGGGACAGGTCACAGATACGCAGTATTTT.

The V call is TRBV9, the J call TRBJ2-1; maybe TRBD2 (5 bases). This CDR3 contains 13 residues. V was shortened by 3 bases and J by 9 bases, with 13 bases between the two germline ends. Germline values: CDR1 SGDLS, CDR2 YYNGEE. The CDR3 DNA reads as TGTGCCAGCAGCGGACACCCCGGAGGTGAGCAGTTCTTC. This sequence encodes CASSGHPGGEQFF.

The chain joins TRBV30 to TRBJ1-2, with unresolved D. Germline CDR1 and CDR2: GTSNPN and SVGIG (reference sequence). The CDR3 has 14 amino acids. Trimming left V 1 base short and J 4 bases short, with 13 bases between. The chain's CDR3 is CAWSASSTLYGYTF. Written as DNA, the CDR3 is TGTGCCTGGAGTGCTAGCTCTACACTCTATGGCTACACCTTC.

CDR3 protein: CAWSIRGTYGYTF. In DNA form, the CDR3 reads TGTGCCTGGAGTATCAGGGGGACCTATGGCTACACCTTC. This chain connects TRBV30 to TRBJ1-2; TRBD1 aligns across 7 bases. V lost 2 bases to trimming and J lost 4 bases; unmatched junction nucleotides: 4. Germline V gives CDR1 GTSNPN, CDR2 SVGIG (reference sequence). The CDR3 runs to 13 residues. Together with reference TRBV30 and TRBJ1-2, the CDR3 gives the full variable domain: SQTIHQWPATLVQPVGSPLSLECTVEGTSNPNLYWYRQAAGRGLQLLFYSVGIGQISSEVPQNLSASRPQDRQFILSSKKLLLSDSGFYLCAWSIRGTYGYTFGSGTRLTVV.

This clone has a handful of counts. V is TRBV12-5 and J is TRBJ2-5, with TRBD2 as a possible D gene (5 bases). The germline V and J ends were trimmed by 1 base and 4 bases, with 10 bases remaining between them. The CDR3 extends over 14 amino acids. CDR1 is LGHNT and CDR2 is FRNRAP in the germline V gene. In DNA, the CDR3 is TGTGCTAGTGGTTTGGGCAGCGGTACAGAGACCCAGTACTTC. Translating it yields CASGLGSGTETQYF.

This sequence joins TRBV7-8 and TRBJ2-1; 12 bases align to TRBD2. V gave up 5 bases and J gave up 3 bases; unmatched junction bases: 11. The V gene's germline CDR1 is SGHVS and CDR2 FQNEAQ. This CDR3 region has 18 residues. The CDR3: CASSPTSWTSGNYNEQFF. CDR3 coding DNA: TGTGCCAGCAGCCCAACCTCTTGGACTAGCGGGAACTACAATGAGCAGTTCTTC.

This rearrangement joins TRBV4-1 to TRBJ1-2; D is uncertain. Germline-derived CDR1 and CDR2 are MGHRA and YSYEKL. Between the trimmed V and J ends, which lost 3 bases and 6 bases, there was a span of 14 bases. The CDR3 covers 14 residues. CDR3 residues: CASSHSSGMDGYTF. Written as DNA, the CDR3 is TGCGCCAGCAGCCACTCCTCCGGGATGGATGGCTACACCTTC.

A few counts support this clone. CDR3 sequence reads: CASSPEGTSYYEQFF. As DNA, the CDR3 is TGTGCCAGCAGCCCAGAGGGGACTAGTTACTATGAGCAGTTCTTC. The rearrangement uses TRBV7-2 and TRBJ2-1, with 8 bases fitting TRBD2. V was pared by 5 bases and J by 8 bases, with 11 bases of the junction left unmatched. The V gene's germline CDR1 is SGHTA and CDR2 FQGNSA. The CDR3 covers 15 residues.

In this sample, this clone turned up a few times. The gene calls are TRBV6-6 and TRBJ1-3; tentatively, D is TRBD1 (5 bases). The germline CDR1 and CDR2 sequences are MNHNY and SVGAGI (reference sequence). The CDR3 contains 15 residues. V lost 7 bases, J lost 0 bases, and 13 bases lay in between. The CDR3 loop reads CASIQGYSSGNTIYF. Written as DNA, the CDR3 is TGTGCCAGCATTCAGGGCTATTCCTCTGGAAACACCATATATTTT.

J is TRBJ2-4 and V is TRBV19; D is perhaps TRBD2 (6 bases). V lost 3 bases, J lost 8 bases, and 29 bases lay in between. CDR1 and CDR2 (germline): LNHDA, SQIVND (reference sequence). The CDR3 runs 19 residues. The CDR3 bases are TGTGCCAGTAGTATTTTTGGAGGGAAGGACTATCCGGTGGGGTACATTCAGTACTTC. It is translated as CASSIFGGKDYPVGYIQYF. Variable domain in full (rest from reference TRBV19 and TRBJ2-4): DGGITQSPKYLFRKEGQNVTLSCEQNLNHDAMYWYRQDPGQGLRLIYYSQIVNDFQKGDIAEGYSVSREKKESFPLTVTSAQKNPTAFYLCASSIFGGKDYPVGYIQYFGAGTRLSVL.